The 4 T cell receptor beta chains in this list originate from one sample, sequenced in a study of early T cells in non-severe SARS-CoV-2 infection. One entry per CDR3 protein results from TCRdb running MiXCR on the 5' RACE reads. The sample yields about 56,000 distinct CDR3 sequences, roughly a tenth seen once. The sequencing input was whole blood. These receptors were taken from an adult who was a healthcare worker with PCR-confirmed SARS-CoV-2 infection or an uninfected control (not recorded which).

The J gene is TRBJ1-1, the V gene TRBV29-1; 7 positions agree with TRBD1. Germline values: CDR1 SQVTM, CDR2 ANQGSEA. The CDR3 spans 12 residues. J gave up 1 base and V 5 bases, and 1 base lay outside the gene matches. The CDR3 DNA sequence: TGCAGCGTTTCAGGGGGGAACACTGAAGCTTTCTTT. It encodes CSVSGGNTEAFF.

In nucleotides, the CDR3 is TGTGCCAGCAGGCGGGGCCTCAATGAGCAGTTCTTC. It codes for CASRRGLNEQFF. The chain is built from TRBV6-2 or TRBV6-3 and TRBJ2-1; D possibly corresponds to TRBD2 (6 bases). Germline lookup yields CDR1 MNHEY and CDR2 SVGEGT. Trimming removed 6 bases from V and 6 bases from J, with 9 bases in between. This CDR3 is 12 amino acids long.

This clonotype was counted only a few times. This chain joins TRBV20-1 and TRBJ2-7, with TRBD2 matching 7 bases. This CDR3 contains 13 residues. Trimming took 3 bases from V and 2 from J; bases not matched to a gene: 4. Germline CDR1 and CDR2: DFQATT and SNEGSKA (reference sequence). The CDR3, as DNA: TGCAGTGCTAGCGGGGGGTTCCCCTACGAGCAGTACTTC. It specifies CSASGGFPYEQYF.

The table lists this clonotype with many counts. This chain links TRBV7-9 with TRBJ2-1, with D maybe TRBD2 (6 bases). Trimming pared 2 bases from V and 2 bases from J, leaving 13 bases between. CDR1 and CDR2 (germline): SEHNR, FQNEAQ (reference sequence). The CDR3 is 16 residues long. CDR3 sequence (DNA): TGTGCCAGCAGCTTATCTGGTGGGAGGCCCTACAATGAGCAGTTCTTC. Protein sequence: CASSLSGGRPYNEQFF.